The source of this T cell receptor (beta chain) is a study of blood T cell repertoires in COVID-19 (TCRdb year 2020). General notes on the study: The collaborator samples originated in the United States, Italy and Spain and spanned the acute and convalescent phases of COVID-19. The prospective study material was composed of cDNA or gDNA derived from T cells, B-cell-depleted T cells, or PBMCs. Subjects who had been exposed to COVID-19, were actively infected with it, or had recovered from it provided the deeply sampled blood TCRbeta repertoires that made up the dataset. The repertoires were made available in a free public database intended to serve as a resource for research on the immune response to SARS-CoV-2. The samples were drawn from two sources: the first 160 participants of the ongoing ImmuneRACE study, and 1,000 to 1,500 subjects contributed by 6 global collaborators. The sample metadata nearly always contained a de-identified subject ID, COVID-19 status, age in years and sex. Where available, HLA class I and class II types were obtained from metadata supplied by the sample provider rather than from assay-based typing.

Each collaborating institution followed its own protocols to collect whole blood in K2EDTA tubes. Collaborator samples were shipped for TCRbeta analysis as frozen whole blood, isolated PBMCs, or DNA extracted from either sample type. What the authors observed across the whole study: Clinical and demographic metadata were provided uncurated, with the amount varying by source and participant.

Concerning this clone itself: Its antigen is unknown. The sample holds no much larger clone one base away, and base qualities are not on file.

TCRbeta CDR3 regions were amplified from genomic DNA using the immunoSEQ Assay, a bias-controlled multiplex PCR. In the original analysis: Within the assay, amplification of reference gene primers was used to estimate how many nucleated cells each sample contained. To quantify the absolute abundance of each unique TCRbeta CDR3 rearrangement, sequence reads were collapsed and filtered. Productive Simpson clonality was computed per sample as the square root of Simpson's diversity index over productive rearrangements. This is the immuneACCESS table as TCRdb keeps it, with only in-frame sequences that have V and J called. A part of the clones is gone; compared with another copy, unresolved V genes explain less than half, and the rest is unexplained. Clone size and the V and J calls come from that table; the DNA yielded D and trimming. This sample is represented by 120,000 or so clones; roughly four fifths of them were singletons. The top ten hold roughly 2.5% of the sample.

The CDR3 starts with the cysteine, ends with the phenylalanine, and has 15 residues. The read is trimmed to its CDR3 DNA, 45 bases read in frame from base 1. The V end gives up 4 bases and the J end 1 base, leaving 4 bases in the junction not matched to a gene. The germline V gene supplies CDR1 SGHRS and CDR2 YFSETQ. The sequence links TRBV5-1 to TRBJ2-7; the central 11 bases match TRBD1. Input material: peripheral blood. The clonotype was recovered from a man aged 45 to 65 with acute or convalescent COVID-19. The nucleotide sequence reads TGCGCCAGCAGCCCCGGACAGGGGGCTTCCTACGAGCAGTACTTC. The translation is CASSPGQGASYEQYF. The reference TRBV5-1 and TRBJ2-7 proteins fill in what lies around the CDR3, so the full variable domain reads KAGVTQTPRYLIKTRGQQVTLSCSPISGHRSVSWYQQTPGQGLQFLFEYFSETQRNKGNFPGRFSGRQFSNSRSEMNVSTLELGDSALYLCASSPGQGASYEQYFGPGTRLTVT.